Each of the 32 T cell receptor beta chains below was sequenced from the same sample in a study of T-cell reconstitution after alpha-beta-depleted transplantation in children. Preparation of the TCRbeta library was carried out with unique molecular identifiers. TCRdb called the PCR reads again in MiXCR, with one record for every CDR3 protein. Among approximately 130,000 distinct CDR3 sequences listed, about 9.6% were seen once. The sequences come from PBMCs, mostly from graft donor cells, collected 180 days after TCRalphabeta/CD19-depleted stem cell transplant. These receptors originate from a girl under three years old who had a stem cell transplant for combined immunodeficiency, so the T cells may come from the graft donor.

This clonotype was seen ten or more times. The CDR3 DNA reads as TGCAGTGGTACCCGACAGGGGGCGCGGGTGGAGACCCAGTACTTC. As protein: CSGTRQGARVETQYF. The chain couples TRBV20-1 to TRBJ2-5, with 10 bases fitting TRBD1. Unmatched junction bases numbered 13, after V lost 7 bases and J lost 5 bases. Germline V CDR1 and CDR2: DFQATT, SNEGSKA (reference sequence). CDR3 length equals 15 residues.

This clonotype showed up just a few times. V gene TRBV11-3 combines with J gene TRBJ2-1; TRBD2 matches at 10 bases. The CDR3 contains 17 residues. In germline, CDR1 is SGHNT, CDR2 YENEEA. V lost 4 bases and J lost 4; bases outside the gene matches: 10. CDR3 bases: TGTGCCAGCAGCTCCGAATCGACTAGCGGGCCATACAATGAGCAGTTCTTC. Translating it yields CASSSESTSGPYNEQFF.

This clonotype has a count of ten or more. The V gene is TRBV7-6, the J gene TRBJ2-1, with TRBD1 as a possible D gene (6 bases). The CDR3 covers 14 residues. V lost 5 bases and J 8 bases, leaving 16 bases between the germline ends. CDR1 SGHVS and CDR2 FNYEAQ come from the germline V gene. The CDR3 nucleotides read TGTGCCAGCAGCACTACAGGGTTGGGGTATGAGCAGTTCTTC. Its translation: CASSTTGLGYEQFF.

J is TRBJ2-7 and V is TRBV5-1; 11 bases match TRBD2. Germline loops: CDR1 SGHRS, CDR2 YFSETQ. Unmatched junction bases numbered 9, after V lost 1 base and J lost 3 bases. The CDR3 consists of 17 residues. The CDR3 DNA reads as TGCGCCAGCAGCTTGTGGGCCACTAGCGGGAGAAGCTACGAGCAGTACTTC. It encodes CASSLWATSGRSYEQYF. The whole variable domain, filled in from reference TRBV5-1 and TRBJ2-7, reads KAGVTQTPRYLIKTRGQQVTLSCSPISGHRSVSWYQQTPGQGLQFLFEYFSETQRNKGNFPGRFSGRQFSNSRSEMNVSTLELGDSALYLCASSLWATSGRSYEQYFGPGTRLTVT.

This CDR3 is CASSYQGGAGQFF. The CDR3 DNA follows: TGCGCCAGCAGCTATCAGGGCGGCGCCGGGCAGTTCTTC. J is TRBJ2-1 and V is TRBV4-1, with D tentatively TRBD1 (5 bases). V shed 5 bases and J shed 12 bases, with 17 bases lying between them. The length of the CDR3 is 13 residues. The germline V gene has CDR1 MGHRA and CDR2 YSYEKL.

This clonotype was seen more than once but under ten times. The gene calls are TRBV10-3 and TRBJ2-7, with 8 nucleotides matching TRBD1. The CDR3 spans 15 residues. Germline V lookup: CDR1 ENHRY, CDR2 SYGVKD. J gave up 2 bases and V 6 bases, and 9 bases lay outside the gene matches. CDR3 nucleotide sequence: TGTGCCATCAGCGGTCCAGGGGGCTCAACCTACGAGCAGTACTTC. It encodes CAISGPGGSTYEQYF.

This clonotype was counted a few times. The J gene is TRBJ2-7, the V gene TRBV20-1, with 7 bases matching TRBD1. This CDR3 region has 14 residues. The J segment lost 2 bases and the V segment lost 2 bases, leaving 6 bases of the junction unmatched. The V gene's germline CDR1 is DFQATT and CDR2 SNEGSKA (reference sequence). CDR3 nucleotides: TGCAGTGCTAGACAGACAGGGAACCCCTACGAGCAGTACTTC. It codes for CSARQTGNPYEQYF.

This clonotype occurred a few times. This chain links TRBV12-3 or TRBV12-4 with TRBJ2-3; TRBD1 aligns across 7 bases. V shed 5 bases and J 1 base; nucleotides not matched to a gene: 6. The CDR3 extends over 15 amino acids. The CDR3 sequence is CASSHRGGGTDTQYF. CDR3 sequence (DNA): TGTGCCAGCAGTCACAGGGGTGGCGGCACAGATACGCAGTATTTT.

This clonotype appeared a few times. This chain joins TRBV11-2 and TRBJ2-5, with 7 nucleotides matching TRBD1. The CDR3 is 13 amino acids. CDR1 and CDR2 (germline): SGHAT, FQNNGV. Unmatched junction bases numbered 5, after V lost 8 bases and J lost 2 bases. The CDR3 spells CASARDRQETQYF. CDR3 sequence (DNA): TGTGCCAGCGCCCGGGACAGACAAGAGACCCAGTACTTC.

This clonotype appeared many times. J is TRBJ1-1 and V is TRBV20-1; D unresolved. The CDR3 loop spans 11 amino acids. The V and J ends lost 3 bases and 10 bases respectively, with 12 bases between them. Germline CDR1 and CDR2: DFQATT and SNEGSKA (reference sequence). CDR3 loop: CSARWSERAFF. CDR3 in DNA: TGCAGTGCTAGGTGGAGCGAAAGAGCTTTCTTT.

This clonotype has more than one count but fewer than ten. The chain links TRBV10-3 to TRBJ2-7, with TRBD1 as a possible D gene (6 bases). Germline CDR1 and CDR2: ENHRY and SYGVKD. Trimming shortened V by 6 bases and J by 2 bases, and 17 bases separated the two germline ends. The CDR3 sequence is 15 residues long. In DNA, the CDR3 is TGTGCCATCAGCGCTGACAGGATGGGTGCCTACGAGCAGTACTTC. Its translation: CAISADRMGAYEQYF.

The chain carries TRBV11-2 and TRBJ1-2; D is perhaps TRBD1 (5 bases). The germline CDR1 and CDR2 sequences are SGHAT and FQNNGV. CDR3 size: 14 residues. Trimming stripped 5 bases from V and 4 bases from J, with 14 bases between. The chain's CDR3 is CASSPRQLFYGYTF. DNA of the CDR3: TGTGCCAGCAGCCCCCGACAGTTATTCTATGGCTACACCTTC.

The rearrangement joins TRBV7-8 to TRBJ1-6; 9 bases line up with TRBD1. The V gene's germline CDR1 is SGHVS and CDR2 FQNEAQ. Unmatched junction bases numbered 7, after V lost 6 bases and J lost 7 bases. This CDR3 spans 15 amino acids. The CDR3 sequence: CASRLDRGYNSPLHF. CDR3 bases: TGTGCCAGCAGACTGGACAGGGGATACAATTCACCCCTCCACTTT.

This clonotype was found a few times. The CDR3 protein is CASSPGTATFWGYF. The CDR3 DNA reads TGTGCCAGCAGCCCCGGGACAGCAACCTTTTGGGGGTATTTT. The chain couples TRBV7-2 to TRBJ2-3, with 7 bases lining up with TRBD1. The J segment lost 14 bases and the V segment lost 5 bases, leaving 16 bases of the junction unmatched. Germline V CDR1 and CDR2: SGHTA, FQGNSA. CDR3 length equals 14 residues. The variable domain in full, with the rest retrieved from reference TRBV7-2 and TRBJ2-3, is GAGVSQSPSNKVTEKGKDVELRCDPISGHTALYWYRQSLGQGLEFLIYFQGNSAPDKSGLPSDRFSAERTGGSVSTLTIQRTQQEDSAVYLCASSPGTATFWGYFGPGTRLTVL.

As regards this clonotype: Because it lacks the conserved phenylalanine or tryptophan at the end, this CDR3 is likely a read error. The gene calls are TRBV6-2 or TRBV6-3 and TRBJ2-7, with D perhaps matching TRBD2 (6 bases). CDR1 and CDR2 from the germline V gene are MNHEY and SVGEGT. Trimming stripped 4 bases from V and 1 base from J, with 17 bases between. This CDR3 is 16 amino acids long. In DNA, the CDR3 is TGTGCCAGCAGTTGGACCCACAGCGGGCCATCCTACGAGCAGTACCTC. Its protein is CASSWTHSGPSYEQYL.

This clonotype was seen more than once but under ten times. This sequence joins TRBV29-1 and TRBJ2-1; 7 bases align to TRBD2. Germline V CDR1 and CDR2: SQVTM, ANQGSEA. V was clipped by 1 base and J by 11 bases; unmatched bases: 8. The CDR3 extends over 13 amino acids. The CDR3 loop reads CSVEGLAQIKQFF. CDR3 bases: TGCAGCGTTGAAGGACTAGCCCAGATAAAGCAGTTCTTC.

This chain connects TRBV5-1 to TRBJ2-1, with D possibly matching TRBD2 (6 bases). Germline CDR1 reads SGHRS; CDR2 reads YFSETQ. V lost 0 bases and J lost 3, with 10 bases in between. The CDR3 covers 15 residues. This chain's CDR3 is CASSLVGGNYNEQFF. The CDR3 DNA reads TGCGCCAGCAGCTTGGTCGGAGGGAACTACAATGAGCAGTTCTTC.

The V call is TRBV30, the J call TRBJ2-2, with D possibly being TRBD1 or TRBD2 (6 bases each). This CDR3 is 15 amino acids long. Trimming removed 1 base from V and 4 bases from J, with 13 bases in between. Germline CDR1 and CDR2: GTSNPN and SVGIG (reference sequence). The DNA of the CDR3 is TGTGCCTGGAGTGAGTTTGGGGGGCCCACCGGGGAGCTGTTTTTT. Translating it yields CAWSEFGGPTGELFF.

This clonotype was seen a handful of times. The junction does not match germline at one end; this may be a read error. V usage is TRBV20-1 and J usage is TRBJ2-7; 8 bases are a match to TRBD1. The CDR3 runs 13 residues. Germline V CDR1 and CDR2: DFQATT, SNEGSKA (reference sequence). The DNA for the CDR3 is TGCAGTTCTAGAGCAAACAGGGGGGCCGAGCAGTACTTC. Translated, it gives CSSRANRGAEQYF.

This clonotype is a singleton in its sample. One end of the junction does not line up with germline, which may come from a read error. This sequence joins TRBV9 and TRBJ2-1, with D uncertain. The CDR3 has 16 amino acids. The germline gives CDR1 SGDLS, CDR2 YYNGEE. The CDR3: CSSSFRRRSSYNEQFF. CDR3 coding DNA: TGTTCCAGCAGCTTCCGTAGGAGAAGCTCCTACAATGAGCAGTTCTTC.

The CDR3 here is CASSPDPTGGSSYGYTF. CDR3 coding DNA: TGTGCCAGCAGTCCGGACCCGACAGGGGGCTCGTCCTATGGCTACACCTTC. The chain employs TRBV28 and TRBJ1-2; 10 bases align to TRBD1. The length of the CDR3 is 17 residues. Germline-derived CDR1 and CDR2 are MDHEN and SYDVKM. J was trimmed by 4 bases and V by 5 bases; bases with no gene match: 13.

The chain links TRBV12-3 or TRBV12-4 to TRBJ2-1, with 13 bases fitting TRBD2. With 6 bases clipped from V and 6 bases from J, the junction kept 11 bases outside the gene matches. The CDR3 is 17 residues long. The CDR3 bases are TGTGCCAGCAGCCTAGGACTAGCGGGGGACACAGGCAATGAGCAGTTCTTC. Its protein product is CASSLGLAGDTGNEQFF.

The rearrangement uses TRBV20-1 and TRBJ2-3, with D perhaps matching TRBD1 or TRBD2 (5 bases each). Per the germline V gene, CDR1 is DFQATT and CDR2 is SNEGSKA (reference sequence). The V end lost 0 bases, the J end lost 1 base, and 8 bases lay between the germline ends. CDR3 length: 14 amino acids. CDR3 residues: CSARDGTGTDTQYF. CDR3 nucleotides: TGCAGTGCTAGAGATGGGACCGGCACAGATACGCAGTATTTT.

This clonotype showed up just a few times. The chain carries TRBV3-1 and TRBJ2-7; no clear D. Germline CDR1 reads LGHDT; CDR2 reads YNNKEL (reference sequence). This CDR3 spans 10 amino acids. Trimming took 8 bases from V and 4 from J, leaving 6 bases between them. CDR3 in amino acids: CASRRYEQYF. DNA of the CDR3: TGTGCCAGCCGACGGTACGAGCAGTACTTC.

The chain carries TRBV29-1 and TRBJ2-1, with D tentatively TRBD1 (6 bases). The CDR3 contains 15 residues. Trimming removed 6 bases at V and 4 bases at J, with 19 bases between. From germline, CDR1 is SQVTM and CDR2 ANQGSEA. This CDR3 is CSVRGGLAGYNEQFF. The CDR3 DNA reads TGCAGCGTACGAGGGGGTTTAGCAGGTTACAATGAGCAGTTCTTC.

This clonotype was seen a handful of times. V gene TRBV18 combines with J gene TRBJ2-5; 12 bases are shared with TRBD2. The V gene's germline CDR1 is KGHSH and CDR2 LQKENI. The CDR3 sequence is 18 residues long. The junction had 7 bases not matched to a gene; V was cut back by 0 bases and J by 2 bases. The CDR3 here is CASSPPRLAGGLQETQYF. The CDR3 region has the DNA TGTGCCAGCTCACCACCGCGGCTAGCGGGGGGGCTGCAAGAGACCCAGTACTTC.

This clonotype was counted many times. This chain joins TRBV12-3 or TRBV12-4 and TRBJ2-3; D remains ambiguous. The CDR3 is made up of 15 amino acids. Trimming cost V 6 bases and J 4 bases, with 17 bases left between them. This CDR3 is CASSRNGPPPDTQYF. The CDR3 DNA reads TGTGCCAGCAGCAGAAACGGTCCGCCCCCAGATACGCAGTATTTT.

This clonotype was seen ten or more times. The chain joins TRBV12-3 or TRBV12-4 to TRBJ1-5; TRBD1 matches at 8 bases. This CDR3 contains 14 residues. Germline trimming cut 4 bases from V and 3 bases from J; bases unmatched to any gene: 2. CDR3 sequence reads: CASSSTGVNQPQHF. CDR3 nucleotide sequence: TGTGCCAGCAGTTCGACAGGGGTCAATCAGCCCCAGCATTTT.

The rearrangement uses TRBV27 and TRBJ2-7; 8 bases are shared with TRBD2. Germline assignment: CDR1 MNHEY and CDR2 SMNVEV (reference sequence). With 8 bases clipped from V and 4 bases from J, the junction kept 13 bases outside the gene matches. The CDR3 spans 15 residues. Here the CDR3 DNA reads TGTGCCAGCCGGCCCCTCAGCGGGAGAAAGTACGAGCAGTACTTC. Protein product: CASRPLSGRKYEQYF.

In this sample, this clonotype turned up a few times. As DNA, the CDR3 is TGCGCCAGCAGCTTGGAAATCGGACTAGCCCTAGATACGCAGTATTTT. Translating gives CASSLEIGLALDTQYF. The rearrangement links TRBV5-1 to TRBJ2-3, with TRBD2 identical over 8 bases. Germline trimming cut 0 bases from V and 5 bases from J; bases unmatched to any gene: 8. This CDR3 has 16 amino acids. From germline, CDR1 is SGHRS and CDR2 YFSETQ.

The rearrangement uses TRBV7-2 and TRBJ1-2, with D possibly matching TRBD1 (6 bases). V was pared by 5 bases and J by 8 bases, with 9 bases between. From germline, CDR1 is SGHTA and CDR2 FQGNSA. CDR3 size: 11 residues. CDR3 amino acids: CASSPGQGYTF. The CDR3, as DNA: TGTGCCAGCAGCCCTGGACAGGGCTACACCTTC.

This clonotype has more than one count but fewer than ten. V usage is TRBV7-2 and J usage is TRBJ2-3; 12 nucleotides line up with TRBD2. There are 17 residues in the CDR3. CDR1 is SGHTA, CDR2 FQGNSA, per germline. With 3 bases clipped from V and 1 base from J, the junction kept 5 bases outside the gene matches. In DNA, the CDR3 is TGTGCCAGCAGCTTTCGACTAGCGGGAGACGGCACAGATACGCAGTATTTT. Translated, it gives CASSFRLAGDGTDTQYF.